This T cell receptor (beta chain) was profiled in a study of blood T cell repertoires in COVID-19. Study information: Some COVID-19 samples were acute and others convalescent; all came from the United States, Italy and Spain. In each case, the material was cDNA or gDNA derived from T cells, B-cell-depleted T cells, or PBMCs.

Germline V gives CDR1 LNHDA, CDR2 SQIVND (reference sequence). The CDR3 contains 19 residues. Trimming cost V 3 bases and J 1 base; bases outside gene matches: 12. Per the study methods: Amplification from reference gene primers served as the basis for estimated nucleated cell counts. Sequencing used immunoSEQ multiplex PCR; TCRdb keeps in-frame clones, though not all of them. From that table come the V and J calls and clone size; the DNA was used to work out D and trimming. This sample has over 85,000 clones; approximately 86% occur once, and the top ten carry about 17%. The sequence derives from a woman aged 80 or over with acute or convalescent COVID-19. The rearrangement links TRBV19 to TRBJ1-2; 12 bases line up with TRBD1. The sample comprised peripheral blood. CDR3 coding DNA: TGTGCCAGTAGTATTAATTTGGGGACAGGGGGCACAAATAACTATGGCTACACCTTC. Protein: CASSINLGTGGTNNYGYTF.